The T cell receptor beta chain described here comes from a study of blood T cell repertoires in COVID-19. About the research overall: The United States, Italy and Spain were the sources of the acute and convalescent COVID-19 samples. PBMCs, B-cell-depleted T cells, or T cells provided the cDNA or gDNA that made up the material.

CDR1 and CDR2 (germline): SGHDT, YYEEEE. This CDR3 spans 16 amino acids. Trimming removed 4 bases at V and 2 bases at J, with 17 bases between. Original data processing: Estimation of nucleated cell counts was performed using reference gene primer amplification. TCRdb keeps only in-frame clones here, not all; method: immunoSEQ multiplex PCR. V and J calls and clone size are as listed in that table; D and trimming were resolved from the DNA. The data hold around 68,000 clones, with about nine tenths observed a single time. Source material: peripheral blood. The J gene is TRBJ2-3, the V gene TRBV5-6; D unresolved. The receptor comes from a man over 45 with active COVID-19. CDR3 in amino acids: CASSVIMRSHTDTQYF. CDR3 sequence (DNA): TGTGCCAGCAGCGTTATCATGAGGAGTCACACAGATACGCAGTATTTT.